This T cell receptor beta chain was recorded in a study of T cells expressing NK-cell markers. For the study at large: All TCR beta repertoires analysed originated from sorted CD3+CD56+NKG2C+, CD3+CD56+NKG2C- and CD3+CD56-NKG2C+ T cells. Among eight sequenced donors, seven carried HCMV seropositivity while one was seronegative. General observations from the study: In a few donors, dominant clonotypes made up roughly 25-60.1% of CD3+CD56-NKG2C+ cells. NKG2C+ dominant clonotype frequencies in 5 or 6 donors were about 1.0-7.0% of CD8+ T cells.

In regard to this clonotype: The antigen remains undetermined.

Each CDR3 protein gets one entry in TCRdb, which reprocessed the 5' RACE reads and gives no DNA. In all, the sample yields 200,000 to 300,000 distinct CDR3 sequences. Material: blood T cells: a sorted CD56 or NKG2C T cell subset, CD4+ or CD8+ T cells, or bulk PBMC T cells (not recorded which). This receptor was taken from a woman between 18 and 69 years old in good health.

The CDR3: CASSFSDKKETQYF. The V call is TRBV12-3 or TRBV12-4, the J call TRBJ2-5; as DNA is missing, the TRBD1 call by TCRdb cannot be tested. The CDR3 runs to 14 residues.